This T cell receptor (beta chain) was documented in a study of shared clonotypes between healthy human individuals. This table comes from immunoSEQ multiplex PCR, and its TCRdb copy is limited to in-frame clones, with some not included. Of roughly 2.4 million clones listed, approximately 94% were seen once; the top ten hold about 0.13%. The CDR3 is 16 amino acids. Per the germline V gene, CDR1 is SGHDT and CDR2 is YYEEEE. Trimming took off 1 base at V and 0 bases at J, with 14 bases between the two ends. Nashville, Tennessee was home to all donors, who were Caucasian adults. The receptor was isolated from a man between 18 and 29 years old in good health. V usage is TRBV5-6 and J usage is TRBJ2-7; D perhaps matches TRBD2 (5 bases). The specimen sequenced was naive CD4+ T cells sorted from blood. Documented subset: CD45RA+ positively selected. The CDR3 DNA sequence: TGTGCCAGCAGCTTGATTGGGAGCCACTTCTCCTACGAGCAGTACTTC. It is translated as CASSLIGSHFSYEQYF.